Presented here are 15 T cell receptor beta chains from one specimen sequenced in a study of cytomegalovirus exposure and HLA in healthy donors. The PCR employed 60 Vbeta primers together with 13 Jbeta primers. The protocol was immunoSEQ multiplex PCR, while the TCRdb copy is restricted to in-frame clones and leaves out a portion. The sample lists some 110,000 clones, roughly 70% seen once, with around 10% in the top ten. The sample consisted of PBMCs. Receptor source: a woman between 50 and 59 years old in good health and CMV-seropositive.

The chain is built from TRBV9 and TRBJ2-1; 8 bases align to TRBD2. The CDR3 has 15 amino acids. V lost 5 bases and J lost 6; bases outside the gene matches: 10. Per germline, CDR1 SGDLS and CDR2 YYNGEE. The CDR3 reads CASSRSGTSINEQFF. The CDR3 DNA reads as TGTGCCAGCAGTCGATCCGGGACTAGTATCAATGAGCAGTTCTTC.

V usage is TRBV2 and J usage is TRBJ2-3; D possibly corresponds to TRBD2 (5 bases). Germline values: CDR1 SNHLY, CDR2 FYNNEI. The CDR3 runs to 14 residues. V was shortened by 2 bases and J by 6 bases, with 12 bases between the two germline ends. The CDR3 DNA reads TGTGCCAGCAGTGAAAAGCGGACGGGGGATACGCAGTATTTT. Its protein is CASSEKRTGDTQYF.

The chain combines TRBV28 with TRBJ2-3; D is ambiguous. The CDR3 contains 14 residues. V was pared by 6 bases and J by 4 bases, with 14 bases between. The germline V gene encodes CDR1 MDHEN and CDR2 SYDVKM. Here the CDR3 reads CASSRVSGADTQYF. CDR3 bases: TGTGCCAGCAGCCGGGTTTCCGGCGCAGATACGCAGTATTTT.

This clone came up a few times. The genes are TRBV4-3 and TRBJ2-7; TRBD1 matches at 9 bases. This CDR3 comprises 15 residues. Trimming took 4 bases from V and 7 from J; bases not matched to a gene: 11. Germline V gene data show CDR1 as LGHNA and CDR2 as YSLEER. The CDR3 nucleotides are TGCGCCAGCAGCCGCATATTCGGGACAGGGCAGGAGCAGTACTTC. Translating gives CASSRIFGTGQEQYF.

Only a few counts were recorded for this clone. The rearrangement links TRBV19 to TRBJ2-2; 7 nucleotides agree with TRBD1. With 5 bases clipped from V and 1 base from J, the junction kept 4 bases outside the gene matches. The CDR3 covers 15 residues. Germline CDR1 LNHDA, CDR2 SQIVND (reference sequence). The CDR3 nucleotides are TGTGCCAGTAGTCCCGGGACAGTGAACACCGGGGAGCTGTTTTTT. This sequence encodes CASSPGTVNTGELFF.

This chain links TRBV2 with TRBJ1-2; 12 nucleotides agree with TRBD1. V shed 6 bases and J 7 bases; nucleotides not matched to a gene: 9. The CDR3 sequence is 15 residues long. Germline V gene data show CDR1 as SNHLY and CDR2 as FYNNEI. CDR3 sequence (DNA): TGTGCCAGCAGCACTCTGGGACAGGGGGCTTCTGGCTACACCTTC. This sequence encodes CASSTLGQGASGYTF.

The rearrangement uses TRBV4-3 and TRBJ2-5; 8 nucleotides line up with TRBD1. The J segment lost 4 bases and the V segment lost 4 bases, leaving 8 bases of the junction unmatched. The CDR3 is 15 residues long. Per germline, CDR1 LGHNA and CDR2 YSLEER. CDR3 nucleotides: TGCGCCAGCAGCCGGAGTCCAGGGGGCACAGAGACCCAGTACTTC. It specifies CASSRSPGGTETQYF.

The V gene is TRBV7-8, the J gene TRBJ1-5; a possible D gene is TRBD1 (6 bases). Germline-derived CDR1 and CDR2 are SGHVS and FQNEAQ. Trimming removed 5 bases from V and 0 bases from J, with 14 bases in between. This CDR3 has 16 residues. CDR3 in amino acids: CASSPFSDSSNQPQHF. DNA of the CDR3: TGTGCCAGCAGCCCCTTCTCGGACAGTAGCAATCAGCCCCAGCATTTT.

This CDR3 is CASSAGQPNTEAFF. The CDR3, as DNA: TGTGCCAGCAGCGCCGGACAGCCGAACACTGAAGCTTTCTTT. The chain combines TRBV9 with TRBJ1-1, with a tentative D call TRBD1 (6 bases). The CDR3 is 14 residues long. V was pared by 3 bases and J by 1 base, with 10 bases between. Germline-derived CDR1 and CDR2 are SGDLS and YYNGEE.

The V gene is TRBV29-1, the J gene TRBJ2-3; 7 bases align to TRBD1. V shed 5 bases and J 4 bases; nucleotides not matched to a gene: 9. Germline assignment: CDR1 SQVTM and CDR2 ANQGSEA. The CDR3 totals 14 residues. In DNA, the CDR3 is TGCAGCGTTATATCCAGGGGGAGTTCAGATACGCAGTATTTT. Protein product: CSVISRGSSDTQYF.

The rearrangement joins TRBV2 to TRBJ1-3, with TRBD1 matching 7 bases. Germline values: CDR1 SNHLY, CDR2 FYNNEI. The length of the CDR3 is 17 residues. J was trimmed by 4 bases and V by 6 bases; bases with no gene match: 15. CDR3 protein: CASRPTGTSVLGNTIYF. The DNA of the CDR3 is TGTGCCAGCAGGCCGACAGGGACCAGCGTGCTCGGAAACACCATATATTTT.

This chain connects TRBV27 to TRBJ1-5; D is unresolved. The germline CDR1 and CDR2 sequences are MNHEY and SMNVEV (reference sequence). The CDR3 has 16 residues. The germline V and J ends were trimmed by 5 bases and 4 bases, with 18 bases remaining between them. The DNA of the CDR3 is TGTGCCAGCAGTCCATCGAGCGGGGAATTAAATCAGCCCCAGCATTTT. Its protein product is CASSPSSGELNQPQHF.

The chain is built from TRBV5-4 and TRBJ1-2, with D unresolved. Germline CDR1 is SGHNT and CDR2 is YYREEE (reference sequence). The CDR3 has 13 residues. V was shortened by 10 bases and J by 8 bases, with 21 bases between the two germline ends. The CDR3 nucleotides read TGTGCCTGGATTAGCACGGCGAGCTCCGGCTACACCTTC. This gives the protein CAWISTASSGYTF.

This chain connects TRBV6-1 to TRBJ2-7; no clear D. Trimming pared 8 bases from V and 3 bases from J, leaving 14 bases between. Per germline, CDR1 MNHNS and CDR2 SASEGT. The CDR3 covers 13 residues. CDR3: CASVAAGFYEQYF. In nucleotides, the CDR3 is TGTGCCAGCGTCGCAGCAGGCTTCTACGAGCAGTACTTC.

The chain combines TRBV9 with TRBJ2-2, with D perhaps matching TRBD1 (6 bases). The V gene lost 2 bases and the J gene lost 5 bases, with 7 bases spanning the gap. The CDR3 loop spans 13 amino acids. Germline V CDR1 and CDR2: SGDLS, YYNGEE. The CDR3 here is CASSVTGTGELFF. The DNA of the CDR3 is TGTGCCAGCAGCGTTACAGGGACCGGGGAGCTGTTTTTT.